This T cell receptor (beta chain) was identified in a study of human T cells and chemical hapten exposure (dated by TCRdb to about 2021). About the investigation overall: For sensitization, 2% DPC in acetone was applied to a 2 cm by 2 cm area of upper inner arm skin. Alopecia areata with under or over 50% scalp involvement, alopecia totalis and alopecia universalis were represented in the patient cohort, which was mostly female. The study tracked peripheral blood TCR repertoire changes in vivo during primary and secondary sensitization to the hapten diphenylcyclopropenone (DPC) in alopecia patients. Weekly therapeutic DPC doses were additionally applied to the scalp of patients throughout the roughly 24-week study period. Blood samples were taken from patients before sensitization (week 0) and at 2, 6 and about 24 weeks after DPC sensitization. Libraries were pooled for sequencing, and per-sample TCR yields varied mainly because of small differences in library volumes within the pool. Patch tests used Finn chambers with 0.01% DPC on the upper back, scored after 6 days by International Contact Dermatitis Research Group standards. Twenty-nine alopecia patients provided blood for TCR sequencing at one to four time points (pre-sensitization, 2, 6 and 24 weeks).

The time point label corresponds to: patch test 1, 2 weeks after DPC sensitization. Taken with the paper, the label for treatment or condition translates to: therapeutic diphenylcyclopropenone sensitization with weekly scalp DPC. At each patch-test visit, blood was drawn before the patch test was applied. Eligible patients were aged 18 to 70, diagnosed with alopecia, deemed suitable for DPC therapy, and excluded if pregnant. Unfractionated whole blood was collected in Tempus Blood RNA tubes, and total RNA was extracted from that blood. Taken from cysteine to phenylalanine, the CDR3 has 14 residues. The only DNA kept is the CDR3, 42 bases in frame from the first base. Based on the germline V gene (reference sequence), the CDR1 and CDR2 sequences are DFQATT and SNEGSKA. V is pared back by 2 bases and J by 4 bases, with 12 bases lying between the germline termini. What the authors observed across the whole study: Repeated subsampling changed both the strength of the expansion versus patch-test correlation and the threshold at which the correlation became significant. No change with DPC sensitization was found in the number of TCRs above 1 in 1000 frequency, and no evidence of global repertoire structure alterations was found. Because all patients had alopecia, a presumed autoimmune disease, the immune response of the patients might differ from that of healthy individuals. A positive correlation was found between the number of PT1 expanded TCRs and patch test score, with significance reached at thresholds 8, 16 and 32 but not 4. Compared with pre-sensitization or healthy control sets, expanded TCRs formed significantly more large CDR3 similarity clusters, which is consistent with antigen-driven responses.

Library preparation was by RACE. Sequencing used a NextSeq 500. Library preparation attached unique molecular identifiers to individual cDNA molecules for quantitative, reproducible TCR counting. Both TCR alpha and TCR beta chains were sequenced from each blood RNA sample. In the source study's methods: Samples had a median of roughly 91,000 TCRs, with a range from about 23,224 to 700,000. The Decombinator software suite was used to annotate the V, J and CDR3 of the TCR reads. Every sample was subsampled to the same number of TCRs (28,000) for the PS versus PT1 abundance plots. Expanded TCRs were defined as absent before sensitization and observed at least eight times at the 2-week time point. TCRdb trimmed public reads at Q25 via fastp, called clones via MiXCR and kept in-frame beta chains. Each CDR3 protein gets just one entry, which takes the most common genes and DNA from the rows behind it. None of the V and J calls come from the authors' own analysis; TCRdb made them. This sample is represented by about 110,000 distinct CDR3 sequences; approximately 10% of them were singletons. The top ten clonotypes cover 3% to 4% of the sample.

With regard to this clonotype: No antigen is known for it. Base-call qualities are not available, and no considerably larger clone is one nucleotide away.

Specimen: whole blood, collected in connection with sensitization to the hapten diphenylcyclopropenone (DPC). In this chain, TRBV20-1 is recombined with TRBJ2-1; no D gene is confidently identified. The sequence was collected from a woman aged 40 to 50 with alopecia areata. Some clones in this sample may be carry-over from other donors' samples. CDR3 sequence: CSARKPGDYNEQFF. The DNA sequence is as follows: TGCAGTGCTAGAAAGCCAGGAGATTACAATGAGCAGTTCTTC.